This is a list of T cell receptor beta chains from one sample in a study of blood T cell repertoires in COVID-19. Clones were sequenced by immunoSEQ multiplex PCR, and TCRdb holds only the in-frame ones, with some missing. The sample lists about 190,000 clones, 80% to 90% seen once, with approximately 14% in the top ten. Sequencing used peripheral blood. Receptors were obtained from a young man with active or convalescent COVID-19. The CDR3 runs from the conserved cysteine through the conserved F or W. A D gene is named only where the DNA matches it firmly. Expanded clones are given a class, and other clones once, few, many or no size at all.

j_call v_call clone_size d_call cdr3_aa cdr3_nt
TRBJ2-1 TRBV7-8 once TRBD1 CASSNTLKDRTYNEQFF TGTGCCAGCAGCAATACCCTAAAGGACAGGACTTACAATGAGCAGTTCTTC
TRBJ2-5 TRBV4-1 . TRBD1 CASSPAPLGQGVKTQYF TGCGCCAGCAGCCCTGCACCACTCGGACAGGGAGTGAAGACCCAGTACTTC
TRBJ1-2 TRBV7-9 . . CASSPNDQGFHGYTF TGTGCCAGCAGCCCAAACGACCAGGGTTTTCATGGCTACACCTTC
TRBJ1-2 TRBV28 . . CASSFSGGYTF TGTGCCAGCAGTTTCTCGGGTGGCTACACCTTC
TRBJ2-5 TRBV7-2 . . CASSLDGSGVAQYF TGTGCCAGCAGCTTAGATGGGTCAGGGGTTGCCCAGTACTTC
TRBJ2-1 TRBV5-8 . TRBD2 CASSLGSSGSSYNEQFF TGTGCCAGCAGCTTGGGGTCGAGCGGGAGCTCCTACAATGAGCAGTTCTTC
TRBJ2-3 TRBV11-3 . TRBD2 CASSFASGLSTDTQYF TGTGCCAGCAGCTTTGCTAGCGGCCTTAGCACAGATACGCAGTATTTT
TRBJ1-2 TRBV19 . . CASSIQGRNYGYTF TGTGCCAGTAGTATCCAGGGTAGGAACTATGGCTACACCTTC
TRBJ1-1 TRBV10-2 . . CASSERSLQGSTEAFF TGCGCCAGCAGTGAGCGCAGCCTTCAGGGTAGCACTGAAGCTTTCTTT
TRBJ2-7 TRBV28 few . CASRKSTGFDSSYEQYF TGTGCCAGCCGTAAGTCAACGGGTTTTGACTCTTCCTACGAGCAGTACTTC
TRBJ2-1 TRBV9 . . CASSVVDSHNEQFF TGTGCCAGCAGCGTAGTGGACAGCCACAATGAGCAGTTCTTC
TRBJ2-5 TRBV5-1 . . CASSLSLATGETQYF TGCGCCAGCAGCTTAAGTCTCGCCACCGGGGAGACCCAGTACTTC
TRBJ1-2 TRBV27 . . CASSFGGAEGGYTF TGTGCCAGCAGTTTTGGAGGGGCCGAGGGTGGCTACACCTTC
TRBJ2-2 TRBV5-6 . . CASTSPLAIAGELFF TGTGCCAGCACCTCCCCCCTAGCTATCGCCGGGGAGCTGTTTTTT
TRBJ1-1 TRBV27 . TRBD1 CASSLSQGAWVYTEAFF TGTGCCAGCAGTTTATCGCAGGGGGCATGGGTGTACACTGAAGCTTTCTTT
TRBJ2-7 TRBV30 . TRBD1 CAWRRGSGGNEQYF TGTGCCTGGAGAAGGGGGTCAGGGGGCAACGAGCAGTACTTC
TRBJ2-5 TRBV5-1 . TRBD2 CASSLGLAGYQETQYF TGCGCCAGCAGCCTGGGTCTAGCGGGGTACCAAGAGACCCAGTACTTC
TRBJ2-5 TRBV3-1/TRBV3-2 . TRBD2 CASSQAGLAGLQETQYF TGTGCCAGCAGCCAAGCCGGACTAGCGGGGCTCCAAGAGACCCAGTACTTC
TRBJ2-3 TRBV7-2 many . CASSWGGITSTDTQYF TGTGCCAGCAGTTGGGGCGGGATCACTAGCACAGATACGCAGTATTTT
TRBJ2-3 TRBV30 . . CAWRSGISTDTQYF TGTGCCTGGAGATCCGGGATTAGCACAGATACGCAGTATTTT
TRBJ2-3 TRBV25-1 . . CASSEYTGPSTDTQYF TGTGCCAGCAGTGAATATACAGGCCCAAGCACAGATACGCAGTATTTT
TRBJ2-3 TRBV18 . TRBD2 CASSSQLAGGRDTQYF TGTGCCAGCTCATCGCAACTAGCGGGGGGGCGAGATACGCAGTATTTT
TRBJ1-6 TRBV14 . . CASSQDLGGISYNSPLHF TGTGCCAGCAGCCAAGATCTCGGGGGGATCTCCTATAATTCACCCCTCCACTTT
TRBJ1-4 TRBV9 . . CASSVTRSGGGEKLFF TGTGCCAGCAGCGTAACCCGATCGGGAGGTGGTGAAAAACTGTTTTTT
TRBJ2-7 TRBV5-1 . TRBD2 CASSLTSGRSHEQYF TGCGCCAGCAGCTTGACTAGCGGGAGATCCCACGAGCAGTACTTC
TRBJ1-1 TRBV7-9 . . CASSPPDGGTEAFF TGTGCCAGCAGCCCCCCCGACGGGGGGACTGAAGCTTTCTTT
TRBJ2-2 TRBV9 . TRBD2 CASTLKAGDSGGELFF TGTGCCAGCACCCTCAAGGCGGGGGATAGCGGCGGGGAGCTGTTTTTT
TRBJ2-3 TRBV28 . TRBD1 CASSPTGLNTDTQYF TGTGCCAGCAGCCCGACAGGGCTCAACACAGATACGCAGTATTTT
TRBJ2-7 TRBV19 . TRBD2 CAIRLAANPVYEQYF TGTGCCATTCGACTAGCGGCGAACCCAGTCTACGAGCAGTACTTC
TRBJ1-3 TRBV6-5 . . CASMLGGRGNTIYF TGTGCCAGCATGTTAGGGGGTCGAGGAAACACCATATATTTT
TRBJ1-1 TRBV10-1 . . CASSMQKNTEAFF TGCGCCAGCAGTATGCAGAAGAACACTGAAGCTTTCTTT
TRBJ2-4 TRBV6-1 . . CASSEMRNIQYF TGTGCCAGCAGTGAGATGAGGAACATTCAGTACTTC
TRBJ1-1 TRBV18 . TRBD1 CASSPGTGGENTEAFF TGTGCCAGCTCACCCGGGACAGGGGGGGAGAACACTGAAGCTTTCTTT
TRBJ2-3 TRBV30 . . CAWRDIPSTDTQYF TGTGCCTGGAGGGACATACCTAGCACAGATACGCAGTATTTT
TRBJ2-5 TRBV6-2/TRBV6-3 many . CASSSTETVQETQYF TGTGCCAGCAGCTCAACAGAGACAGTCCAAGAGACCCAGTACTTC
TRBJ1-6 TRBV15 . TRBD1 CATSRTGGTHSYNSPLHF TGTGCCACCAGCAGGACAGGGGGTACGCACTCCTATAATTCACCCCTCCACTTT
TRBJ1-2 TRBV19 . . CASTPPTKGIPGYTF TGTGCCAGTACCCCACCCACGAAGGGGATACCTGGCTACACCTTC
TRBJ2-2 TRBV11-3 . TRBD2 CASSLYAGVNTGELFF TGTGCCAGCAGCTTATACGCGGGAGTGAACACCGGGGAGCTGTTTTTT
TRBJ2-1 TRBV7-2 . TRBD2 CASSPRRGRHYNEQFF TGTGCCAGCAGCCCAAGGCGCGGGAGGCACTACAATGAGCAGTTCTTC
TRBJ1-2 TRBV5-4 . . CASSGGVGEDYGYTF TGTGCCAGCAGCGGAGGAGTGGGGGAGGACTATGGCTACACCTTC
TRBJ2-3 TRBV7-2 . TRBD1 CASSSIGQAGTDTQYF TGTGCCAGCAGCTCAATCGGACAGGCGGGCACAGATACGCAGTATTTT
TRBJ1-6 TRBV6-5 . TRBD1 CASSYRGQGKDSPLHF TGTGCCAGCAGTTACCGCGGACAGGGGAAAGATTCACCCCTCCACTTT
TRBJ1-1 TRBV5-1 . . CASSLRVGEAFF TGCGCCAGCAGCTTGCGGGTAGGTGAAGCTTTCTTT
TRBJ2-3 TRBV28 . . CASRSGGTDTQYF TGTGCCAGCAGGTCAGGGGGCACAGATACGCAGTATTTT
TRBJ1-5 TRBV19 . . CASSNRESNQPQHF TGTGCCAGTAGTAACAGGGAAAGCAATCAGCCCCAGCATTTT
TRBJ1-2 TRBV5-6 . TRBD1 CASSLSMRQGHGYTF TGTGCCAGCAGCTTGTCCATGAGACAGGGCCATGGCTACACCTTC
TRBJ2-5 TRBV18 . . CASSPRPQETQYF TGTGCCAGCTCACCCCGTCCCCAAGAGACCCAGTACTTC
TRBJ1-1 TRBV10-3 . . CAISESRNTEAFF TGTGCCATCAGTGAGTCGAGGAACACTGAAGCTTTCTTT
TRBJ2-5 TRBV7-3 few . CASSPSGEQETQYF TGTGCCAGCAGCCCCTCCGGGGAACAAGAGACCCAGTACTTC
TRBJ1-2 TRBV5-4 . TRBD1 CASSLGQGIYGYTF TGTGCCAGCAGCCTGGGACAGGGTATCTATGGCTACACCTTC